In its sample, the clone carrying this T cell receptor (beta chain) was seen a few times. Mismatch with germline at one junction end may stem from a read error. Amplification of ligated cDNA took four PCR rounds with SP2 and nested alpha and beta constant primers. Blood and skin TCR RNA was reverse transcribed with alpha and beta constant primers. MiXCR was run by TCRdb on the 5' RACE reads, yielding one entry per CDR3 protein. The sample contains 30,000 or so distinct CDR3 sequences, approximately 16% of which appear only once. TCR cDNA received a 3' ligated oligonucleotide that carried a UMI. Cells were not sorted; total RNA input targeted about 1 to 1000 ng. This sample stems from a study of naive and memory T cell subsets. Germline V gene data show CDR1 as DFQATT and CDR2 as SNEGSKA (reference sequence). This CDR3 has 16 amino acids.

This clonotype originated in a female donor in good health. This sequence joins TRBV20-1 and TRBJ1-2, with TRBD1 matching 7 bases. The CDR3 DNA reads as TGCAGTGCTAGAGAAAGGGGGCTCCAAGGGAACTATGGCGACACCTTC. Encoded protein: CSARERGLQGNYGDTF.